The sequence of this T cell receptor beta chain was determined in a study of neurological immune-mediated disorders. Study-level findings and limits: Because no CDR3 amino acid sequences were shared across subjects by expanded clones, private repertoires were suggested in all groups. Multiple sclerosis patients had less TCR clonal expansion than even healthy controls, unlike HTLV-1-associated myelopathy.

The authors made cDNA by 5'RACE with 10-nucleotide random UMIs. Every sequencing run produced over 180 million TCR-beta sequences that came from 15-18 subjects. TCRdb reprocessed the 5' RACE reads with MiXCR, giving one entry per CDR3 protein. The sample has about 28,000 distinct CDR3 sequences, about 6.9% seen once; the top ten hold around 8.5%. CDR3 length equals 17 residues. Germline-derived CDR1 and CDR2 are MGHRA and YSYEKL. Trimming cost V 0 bases and J 2 bases, with 13 bases left between them. This clonotype was recorded at least ten times. Its antigen is as yet unknown. Sequenced: PBMCs. This TCR derives from a woman between 45 and 65 years old in good health. This sequence joins TRBV4-1 and TRBJ2-2; possibly TRBD2 for D (6 bases). CDR3 sequence reads: CASSQDGGGANTGELFF. The CDR3, as DNA: TGCGCCAGCAGCCAAGACGGGGGTGGGGCAAACACCGGGGAGCTGTTTTTT.